The 25 T cell receptor beta chains given below trace back to one sample, sequenced in a study of CD8 T cells in Susac syndrome. The authors reverse transcribed roughly 0.5 to 1 ug RNA with random hexamers. TCRdb called the immunoSEQ multiplex PCR reads again in MiXCR, with one record for every CDR3 protein. The sample lists about 300,000 distinct CDR3 sequences, roughly 85% occurring once. Sequences were obtained from CD8+ T cells from PBMCs. These receptor sequences come from a human donor with multiple sclerosis.

V gene TRBV7-2 combines with J gene TRBJ2-5; TRBD1 matches 7 bases. V lost 5 bases to trimming and J lost 5 bases; unmatched junction nucleotides: 11. The CDR3 loop spans 15 amino acids. The germline V gene has CDR1 SGHTA and CDR2 FQGNSA. The CDR3 is CASSPPTGPVETQYF. The DNA of the CDR3 is TGTGCCAGCAGCCCCCCGACAGGGCCTGTGGAGACCCAGTACTTC. Using reference TRBV7-2 and TRBJ2-5 for the parts outside the CDR3, the full variable domain is GAGVSQSPSNKVTEKGKDVELRCDPISGHTALYWYRQSLGQGLEFLIYFQGNSAPDKSGLPSDRFSAERTGGSVSTLTIQRTQQEDSAVYLCASSPPTGPVETQYFGPGTRLLVL.

The chain couples TRBV7-9 to TRBJ2-7; D gene ambiguous. Trimming cost V 0 bases and J 3 bases, with 6 bases left between them. In germline, CDR1 is SEHNR, CDR2 FQNEAQ (reference sequence). The CDR3 consists of 13 residues. In DNA, the CDR3 is TGTGCCAGCAGCTTAGCGCTGGGCTACGAGCAGTACTTC. It codes for CASSLALGYEQYF. The full variable domain, its missing parts supplied by reference TRBV7-9 and TRBJ2-7, is DTGVSQNPRHKITKRGQNVTFRCDPISEHNRLYWYRQTLGQGPEFLTYFQNEAQLEKSRLLSDRFSAERPKGSFSTLEIQRTEQGDSAMYLCASSLALGYEQYFGPGTRLTVT.

J is TRBJ2-7 and V is TRBV7-2; 10 bases line up with TRBD1. There are 15 residues in the CDR3. The junction had 10 bases not matched to a gene; V was cut back by 5 bases and J by 6 bases. Germline CDR1 is SGHTA and CDR2 is FQGNSA. The CDR3 sequence: CASSKTGQGTFEQYF. Here the CDR3 DNA reads TGTGCCAGCAGCAAGACGGGACAGGGGACATTCGAGCAGTACTTC.

This CDR3 reads CASRRTSVYNEQFF. The DNA for the CDR3 is TGTGCCAGCAGGAGGACTAGCGTGTACAATGAGCAGTTCTTC. The chain uses TRBV28 and TRBJ2-1, with 9 bases lining up with TRBD2. CDR1 and CDR2 (germline): MDHEN, SYDVKM. After removal of 6 bases from V and 4 bases from J, the junction contained 4 bases not matched to a gene. The CDR3 spans 14 residues.

The rearrangement joins TRBV27 to TRBJ1-1; 8 nucleotides match TRBD1. Germline-derived CDR1 and CDR2 are MNHEY and SMNVEV (reference sequence). The length of the CDR3 is 15 residues. V shed 5 bases and J 5 bases; nucleotides not matched to a gene: 10. The CDR3 protein is CASSDSQGALTEAFF. Here the CDR3 DNA reads TGTGCCAGCAGTGATTCCCAGGGGGCATTAACTGAAGCTTTCTTT.

The chain carries TRBV5-4 and TRBJ2-5; 7 bases are a match to TRBD1. This CDR3 comprises 15 residues. The V gene's germline CDR1 is SGHNT and CDR2 YYREEE (reference sequence). V lost 4 bases to trimming and J lost 5 bases; unmatched junction nucleotides: 11. CDR3 amino acids: CASSLDTGDFETQYF. In nucleotides, the CDR3 is TGTGCCAGCAGCCTTGATACAGGGGATTTTGAGACCCAGTACTTC.

DNA of the CDR3: TGTGCCAGTAAGATGGGACAGGGAGATCAGCCCCAGCATTTT. Translating it yields CASKMGQGDQPQHF. This chain joins TRBV19 and TRBJ1-5, with TRBD1 identical over 9 bases. CDR1 is LNHDA, CDR2 SQIVND, per germline (reference sequence). Unmatched junction bases numbered 6, after V lost 7 bases and J lost 5 bases. The CDR3 covers 14 residues.

V and J are TRBV20-1 and TRBJ2-7; D not resolved. Germline CDR1 and CDR2: DFQATT and SNEGSKA (reference sequence). The V gene lost 6 bases and the J gene lost 2 bases, with 14 bases spanning the gap. There are 13 residues in the CDR3. CDR3 protein: CSAQRAGTYEQYF. The CDR3 bases are TGCAGTGCGCAACGGGCAGGAACCTACGAGCAGTACTTC.

The chain uses TRBV30 and TRBJ1-5; TRBD1 is a possible D gene (5 bases). Trimming stripped 0 bases from V and 3 bases from J, with 6 bases between. Germline V gene data show CDR1 as GTSNPN and CDR2 as SVGIG (reference sequence). The CDR3 totals 13 residues. The CDR3 nucleotides are TGTGCCTGGAGTGTACAGGACAATCAGCCCCAGCATTTT. This encodes CAWSVQDNQPQHF. Full variable domain (outside the CDR3, taken from reference TRBV30 and TRBJ1-5): SQTIHQWPATLVQPVGSPLSLECTVEGTSNPNLYWYRQAAGRGLQLLFYSVGIGQISSEVPQNLSASRPQDRQFILSSKKLLLSDSGFYLCAWSVQDNQPQHFGDGTRLSIL.

The chain carries TRBV11-2 and TRBJ2-3; 9 nucleotides agree with TRBD2. V dropped 1 base and J dropped 1; count of bases not matched to a gene: 6. Germline CDR1 is SGHAT and CDR2 is FQNNGV. This CDR3 spans 17 amino acids. As DNA, the CDR3 is TGTGCCAGCAGCTTAGTACTAGCGGGCATGGGCACAGATACGCAGTATTTT. Amino acid sequence: CASSLVLAGMGTDTQYF.

The chain joins TRBV28 to TRBJ2-5; tentative D call: TRBD1 (5 bases). CDR3 length equals 15 residues. Looked up from germline, CDR1 is MDHEN and CDR2 is SYDVKM. V was cut by 4 bases and J by 0 bases, with 12 bases left in between. The CDR3 DNA sequence: TGTGCCAGCAGTTCAATCGACAGTCACCAAGAGACCCAGTACTTC. It is translated as CASSSIDSHQETQYF.

This clonotype was picked up a small number of times. The rearrangement uses TRBV6-1 and TRBJ2-4, with 7 positions matching TRBD2. The CDR3 covers 14 residues. The germline V gene has CDR1 MNHNS and CDR2 SASEGT. With V trimmed by 6 bases and J by 5 bases, 7 bases remained unmatched. CDR3 DNA: TGTGCCAGCAGGTTGGGGGGGTCCCAAAACATTCAGTACTTC. It specifies CASRLGGSQNIQYF.

This clonotype turned up a few times. The CDR3 region has the DNA TGCAGCGTTTCTGGGGGACGGGAGGATATCTACGAGCAGTACTTC. It codes for CSVSGGREDIYEQYF. The chain employs TRBV29-1 and TRBJ2-7; 7 nucleotides agree with TRBD2. This CDR3 is built from 15 residues. After removal of 5 bases from V and 3 bases from J, the junction contained 13 bases not matched to a gene. CDR1 and CDR2 (germline): SQVTM, ANQGSEA.

The chain recombines TRBV20-1 with TRBJ2-7, with 12 bases that match TRBD2. Unmatched junction bases numbered 18, after V lost 0 bases and J lost 6 bases. This CDR3 has 19 residues. Germline assignment: CDR1 DFQATT and CDR2 SNEGSKA (reference sequence). The CDR3 here is CSAREPPPKTSGRWCEQYF. The CDR3 coding sequence is TGCAGTGCTAGAGAGCCCCCTCCCAAGACTAGCGGGAGATGGTGCGAGCAGTACTTC.

This chain joins TRBV10-3 and TRBJ2-1; 7 bases match TRBD2. Germline CDR1 reads ENHRY; CDR2 reads SYGVKD. This CDR3 comprises 16 residues. The junction had 13 bases not matched to a gene; V was cut back by 7 bases and J by 4 bases. CDR3 region: CAINQRWLADYNEQFF. The CDR3 DNA follows: TGTGCCATCAACCAAAGATGGCTAGCGGATTACAATGAGCAGTTCTTC.

J is TRBJ2-5 and V is TRBV28; 10 bases match TRBD2. CDR1 is MDHEN and CDR2 is SYDVKM in the germline V gene. V dropped 4 bases and J dropped 5; count of bases not matched to a gene: 10. The CDR3 extends over 16 amino acids. DNA of the CDR3: TGTGCCAGCAGTTACCGACTAGCGGGCCTCCGGGAGACCCAGTACTTC. This encodes CASSYRLAGLRETQYF.

CDR3 sequence (DNA): TGCGCCAGCAGCCTCCTCCGCTACAATGAGCAGTTCTTC. Protein sequence: CASSLLRYNEQFF. The chain couples TRBV5-1 to TRBJ2-1; D unclear. Germline V gene lookup returns CDR1 SGHRS and CDR2 YFSETQ. Trimming took off 4 bases at V and 3 bases at J, with 8 bases between the two ends. This CDR3 contains 13 residues.

The chain recombines TRBV30 with TRBJ1-4, with a possible D match to TRBD1 (6 bases). V was shortened by 4 bases and J by 0 bases, with 12 bases between the two germline ends. Germline V lookup: CDR1 GTSNPN, CDR2 SVGIG (reference sequence). CDR3 length: 15 amino acids. CDR3 amino acids: CAWNRDITTNEKLFF. CDR3 DNA sequence: TGTGCCTGGAACCGGGACATAACAACTAATGAAAAACTGTTTTTT.

The chain uses TRBV3-1 and TRBJ2-7; D remains unclear. The CDR3 is 14 amino acids. Germline assignment: CDR1 LGHDT and CDR2 YNNKEL (reference sequence). Trimming cost V 3 bases and J 6 bases, with 15 bases left between them. The CDR3 DNA follows: TGTGCCAGCAGCCATCCCGAGTGGGAAGGCGAGCAGTACTTC. Translated: CASSHPEWEGEQYF.

The V and J genes are TRBV7-8 and TRBJ2-3; D unresolved. Germline V gene lookup returns CDR1 SGHVS and CDR2 FQNEAQ. The CDR3 is made up of 15 amino acids. Deletions cut 5 bases from V and 0 bases from J, with 12 bases between. The chain's CDR3 is CASSPDPLSTDTQYF. In DNA form, the CDR3 reads TGTGCCAGCAGCCCCGACCCATTGAGCACAGATACGCAGTATTTT.

The V and J genes are TRBV5-8 and TRBJ1-1, with a weak D call TRBD1 (5 bases). Germline V lookup: CDR1 SGHTS, CDR2 YDEGEE. Trimming shortened V by 4 bases and J by 8 bases, and 24 bases separated the two germline ends. The CDR3 loop spans 16 amino acids. As DNA, the CDR3 is TGTGCCAGCAGCCACCCTTCGGGGCAGACGACCACCGAAGCTTTCTTT. Translation: CASSHPSGQTTTEAFF.

This sequence joins TRBV27 and TRBJ2-7; 8 nucleotides align to TRBD2. The CDR3 length is 14 residues. The trim removed 4 bases at V and 5 bases at J, leaving 7 bases unmatched. Germline V gene data show CDR1 as MNHEY and CDR2 as SMNVEV (reference sequence). Written as DNA, the CDR3 is TGTGCCAGCAGTTCGTGGGGACTAGGGGACGAGCAGTACTTC. It encodes CASSSWGLGDEQYF.

V usage is TRBV7-9 and J usage is TRBJ1-1, with D possibly matching TRBD1 (6 bases). CDR3 length equals 15 residues. Trimming stripped 4 bases from V and 5 bases from J, with 17 bases between. CDR1 and CDR2 from the germline V gene are SEHNR and FQNEAQ (reference sequence). DNA of the CDR3: TGTGCCAGCAGCTGGGGCCAGGGGCTGTTGACTGAAGCTTTCTTT. This translates into CASSWGQGLLTEAFF. Together with reference TRBV7-9 and TRBJ1-1, the CDR3 gives the full variable domain: DTGVSQNPRHKITKRGQNVTFRCDPISEHNRLYWYRQTLGQGPEFLTYFQNEAQLEKSRLLSDRFSAERPKGSFSTLEIQRTEQGDSAMYLCASSWGQGLLTEAFFGQGTRLTVV.

This clonotype was counted a few times. The rearrangement joins TRBV6-2 or TRBV6-3 to TRBJ2-7; a possible D gene is TRBD2 (5 bases). Trimming shortened V by 2 bases and J by 2 bases, and 28 bases separated the two germline ends. The CDR3 loop spans 20 amino acids. Germline CDR1 and CDR2: MNHEY and SVGEGT. CDR3 protein: CASSYNSPEYVGRRTYEQYF. The CDR3 coding sequence is TGTGCCAGCAGTTACAACTCCCCCGAGTACGTTGGCAGGAGGACCTACGAGCAGTACTTC.

The chain is built from TRBV4-3 and TRBJ2-7, with TRBD2 identical over 8 bases. CDR1 and CDR2 from the germline V gene are LGHNA and YSLEER. This CDR3 is 15 amino acids long. J was trimmed by 5 bases and V by 0 bases; bases with no gene match: 6. The CDR3 DNA is TGCGCCAGCAGCCAAGATTTAAATAGCGGGGACGAGCAGTACTTC. Its translation: CASSQDLNSGDEQYF.